Below, one TCR beta chain is given with its context. Germline values: CDR1 MNHNS, CDR2 SASEGT. The ends were cut back, 7 bases at V and 1 base at J, with 16 bases in the middle. This CDR3 region has 15 residues. The data belong to a study of T cell changes during pregnancy in multiple sclerosis. The repertoire was sequenced with immunoSEQ multiplex PCR; TCRdb's copy has only in-frame clones and lacks some. The data contain more than 30,000 clones, about nine tenths of them seen just once; the ten biggest clones take up about 9.9%. The sequence was collected from a female donor with multiple sclerosis, enrolled in a pregnancy study. The specimen comprised CD8+ T cells from peripheral blood mononuclear cells, sampled in the first trimester of pregnancy. The chain employs TRBV6-1 and TRBJ2-5; D possibly corresponds to TRBD1 (5 bases). CDR3 sequence reads: CASTPKGYPQETQYF. The DNA for the CDR3 is TGTGCCAGCACTCCCAAGGGGTACCCCCAAGAGACCCAGTACTTC.